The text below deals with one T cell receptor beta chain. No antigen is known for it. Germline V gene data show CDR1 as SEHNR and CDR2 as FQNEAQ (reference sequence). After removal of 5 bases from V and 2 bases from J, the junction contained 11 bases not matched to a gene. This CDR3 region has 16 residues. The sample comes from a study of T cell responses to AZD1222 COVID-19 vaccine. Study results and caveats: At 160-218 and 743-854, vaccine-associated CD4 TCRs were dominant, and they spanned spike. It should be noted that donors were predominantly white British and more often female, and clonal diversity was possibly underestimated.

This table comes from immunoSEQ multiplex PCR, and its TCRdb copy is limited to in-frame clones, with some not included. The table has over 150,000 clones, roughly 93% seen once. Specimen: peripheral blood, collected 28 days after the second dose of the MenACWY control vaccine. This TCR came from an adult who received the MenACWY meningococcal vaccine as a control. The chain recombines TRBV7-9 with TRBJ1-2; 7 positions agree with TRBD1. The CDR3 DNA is TGTGCCAGCAGCCCGAGGACAGGAGACTTGAACTATGGCTACACCTTC. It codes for CASSPRTGDLNYGYTF.